This T cell receptor beta chain was sequenced in a study of T cells in localized non-small cell lung cancer. Overall study results and limits: Maximal T cell clonality occurred in uninvolved adjacent lung, with tumor ranking below it.

This CDR3 spans 11 amino acids. Germline lookup yields CDR1 SGHVS and CDR2 FQNEAQ. V was cut by 10 bases and J by 0 bases, with 7 bases left in between. To note about this clone: What it recognizes is unknown.

TCRdb keeps only in-frame clones here, not all; method: immunoSEQ multiplex PCR. The repertoire includes 25,000 to 35,000 clones, 89% of them detected once, and 10% sits in the top ten. Specimen: peripheral blood, collected before any cancer treatment. This chain uses TRBV7-8 with TRBJ2-7; no reliable D call. The TCR originated in a woman aged 40-70 years with stage I lung adenocarcinoma. DNA for the CDR3: TGTGCCACCGGGCTCTCCTACGAGCAGTACTTC. It is translated as CATGLSYEQYF.